This T cell receptor (beta chain) was profiled in a study of technical replicates of blood from a few donors. CDR3 length equals 15 residues. V lost 3 bases, J lost 4 bases, and 7 bases stayed unmatched. From germline, CDR1 is SEHNR and CDR2 FQNEAQ (reference sequence). Here immunoSEQ multiplex PCR was the method, and the copy in TCRdb shows in-frame clones only, minus some. The table lists tens of thousands of clones, 81% of them singletons. The gene calls are TRBV7-9 and TRBJ2-7; 9 bases line up with TRBD1. The clonotype comes from a human donor in good health. Some clones in this sample may be carry-over from other donors' samples. The sample consisted of PBMCs. The CDR3 bases are TGTGCCAGCAGCTTGGGACAGGGAGTTAGTTACGAGCAGTACTTC. Amino acid sequence: CASSLGQGVSYEQYF.